The source of this T cell receptor beta chain is a study of early T cells in non-severe SARS-CoV-2 infection. The overall study: The chains were unpaired, and the sequenced material was bulk RNA from unsorted whole blood.

Per the germline V gene, CDR1 is MNHEY and CDR2 is SVGAGI. V was shortened by 5 bases and J by 3 bases, with 11 bases between the two germline ends. The CDR3 length is 13 residues. This clonotype was recorded at least ten times. Its cognate antigen is unknown. In the library, individual cDNA molecules carried attached unique molecular identifiers. TCRdb recomputed calls from the 5' RACE reads with MiXCR, one row per CDR3 protein. The table lists 70,000 to 85,000 distinct CDR3 sequences, about 5% of them singletons, with less than 9.5% in the top ten. Study-level points and caveats: CD4 and private specificities were missed by VDJdb matching, which favored anti-spike CD8 responses.

The source is an adult who was a healthcare worker with PCR-confirmed SARS-CoV-2 infection or an uninfected control (not recorded which). The sequencing here drew on whole blood, taken at baseline. The chain joins TRBV6-5 to TRBJ2-7; no clear D. The DNA for the CDR3 is TGTGCCAGCAGTCGTGGACCGAACTACGAGCAGTACTTC. Translating gives CASSRGPNYEQYF.